The 32 T cell receptor beta chains listed next were all sequenced from one sample in a study of cytomegalovirus exposure and HLA in healthy donors (dated by TCRdb to about 2017). Libraries were made using the immunoSEQ multiplex PCR assay. A mixture of 60 forward primers for TCR Vbeta segments and 13 reverse primers for TCR Jbeta segments was used in the multiplex PCR. TCRdb holds this immuneACCESS table with in-frame rearrangements only. Some clones are missing; in checked studies, unresolved V genes explain under half, and the rest has no known cause. This sample lists 200,000 or so clones; roughly 73% were detected once. The ten largest account for roughly 2.1% of the sample. The source material was PBMCs. All receptors derive from a woman aged 25 to 45 in good health and CMV-seropositive.

The chain is built from TRBV25-1 and TRBJ1-4, with TRBD1 as a possible D gene (6 bases). The CDR3 is 17 residues long. V was pared by 4 bases and J by 1 base, with 16 bases between. Germline-derived CDR1 and CDR2 are MGHDK and SYGVNS. The CDR3 DNA is TGTGCCAGCAGTGGCCTTGGGAGGGGGGTAACTAATGAAAAACTGTTTTTT. This codes for CASSGLGRGVTNEKLFF.

V and J are TRBV6-5 and TRBJ1-1; D is possibly TRBD1 (5 bases). V gave up 5 bases and J gave up 4 bases, with 11 bases separating them. In germline, CDR1 is MNHEY, CDR2 SVGAGI. CDR3 size: 13 residues. As DNA, the CDR3 is TGTGCCAGCAGTACCCTCCAGGGCACTGAAGCTTTCTTT. Protein: CASSTLQGTEAFF.

This chain connects TRBV11-2 to TRBJ1-6, with a weak D call TRBD1 (5 bases). Trimming removed 1 base at V and 9 bases at J, with 13 bases between. Germline lookup yields CDR1 SGHAT and CDR2 FQNNGV. This CDR3 region has 15 residues. CDR3 sequence reads: CASSLAWQGGSPLHF. The DNA of the CDR3 is TGTGCCAGCAGCTTAGCATGGCAGGGTGGTTCACCCCTCCACTTT.

This clone was detected a few times. V and J are TRBV28 and TRBJ2-7; the match to TRBD2 covers 9 bases. The CDR3 covers 16 residues. V trimming: 2 bases; J trimming: 3 bases; junction bases outside the gene matches: 8. Per the germline V gene, CDR1 is MDHEN and CDR2 is SYDVKM. In DNA, the CDR3 is TGTGCCAGCAGTTTAGCGGGAGGGGGAGGGGGCTACGAGCAGTACTTC. Translation: CASSLAGGGGGYEQYF.

This clone was counted between two and nine times. This chain joins TRBV2 and TRBJ1-4, with D possibly being TRBD1 (5 bases). The V gene lost 7 bases and the J gene lost 6 bases, with 12 bases spanning the gap. CDR1 is SNHLY and CDR2 is FYNNEI in the germline V gene. There are 13 residues in the CDR3. CDR3 in DNA: TGTGCCAGCAATGCAGGGTTTGATGAAAAACTGTTTTTT. Translated: CASNAGFDEKLFF.

This clone has just a few counts. V and J are TRBV19 and TRBJ2-4; D unresolved. Germline loops: CDR1 LNHDA, CDR2 SQIVND (reference sequence). The CDR3 extends over 14 amino acids. Trimming removed 1 base from V and 2 bases from J, with 6 bases in between. The CDR3 nucleotides are TGTGCCAGTAGTATAGGCCTAACCAAAAACATTCAGTACTTC. Residues: CASSIGLTKNIQYF.

J is TRBJ2-4 and V is TRBV30; TRBD1 matches 7 bases. The CDR3 has 15 amino acids. In germline, CDR1 is GTSNPN, CDR2 SVGIG (reference sequence). The V segment lost 0 bases and the J segment 7 bases; nucleotides outside the gene matches: 9. This CDR3 is CAWSVKGAVWNIQYF. The CDR3 region has the DNA TGTGCCTGGAGTGTAAAGGGGGCGGTTTGGAACATTCAGTACTTC.

This clone is a singleton in its sample. The V and J genes are TRBV7-2 and TRBJ2-7, with D possibly matching TRBD1 (7 bases). V shed 2 bases and J shed 3 bases, with 11 bases lying between them. Germline CDR1 and CDR2: SGHTA and FQGNSA. CDR3 length: 14 residues. The CDR3 sequence: CASSLNRGGYEQYF. CDR3 in DNA: TGTGCCAGCAGCTTAAACAGGGGAGGCTACGAGCAGTACTTC.

This clone was seen just once. V is TRBV28 and J is TRBJ1-5, with D maybe TRBD1 (6 bases). Trimming stripped 2 bases from V and 2 bases from J, with 13 bases between. The CDR3 extends over 16 amino acids. Per germline, CDR1 MDHEN and CDR2 SYDVKM. The CDR3 DNA reads TGTGCCAGCAGTTTACCACAGGGTAGTGGCAATCAGCCCCAGCATTTT. This sequence encodes CASSLPQGSGNQPQHF.

This clone is a singleton in its sample. This chain connects TRBV4-2 to TRBJ2-7; D is unclear. This CDR3 contains 17 residues. With 0 bases removed from V and 7 bases from J, the gap between germline ends came to 22 bases. From germline, CDR1 is LGHNA and CDR2 YNFKEQ. The CDR3 protein is CASSQDSRHPNLKEQYF. The CDR3 region has the DNA TGTGCCAGCAGCCAAGATTCCCGACACCCAAATCTTAAGGAGCAGTACTTC.

CDR3 in amino acids: CASSPETGAFGYTF. CDR3 DNA: TGTGCCAGCTCACCAGAGACAGGGGCCTTTGGCTACACCTTC. V is TRBV18 and J is TRBJ1-2; TRBD1 matches 8 bases. Germline V lookup: CDR1 KGHSH, CDR2 LQKENI. V gave up 2 bases and J gave up 7 bases; unmatched junction bases: 6. This CDR3 is 14 amino acids long.

This chain joins TRBV7-2 and TRBJ2-5, with 7 bases that match TRBD2. Germline lookup yields CDR1 SGHTA and CDR2 FQGNSA. This CDR3 spans 15 amino acids. The V gene end was trimmed by 1 base and the J gene end by 5 bases; junction bases not matched to a gene: 7. CDR3 amino acids: CASSLGPGRSETQYF. As DNA, the CDR3 is TGTGCCAGCAGCTTAGGACCCGGGAGGAGCGAGACCCAGTACTTC. The full variable domain, rest sourced from reference TRBV7-2 and TRBJ2-5, is GAGVSQSPSNKVTEKGKDVELRCDPISGHTALYWYRQSLGQGLEFLIYFQGNSAPDKSGLPSDRFSAERTGGSVSTLTIQRTQQEDSAVYLCASSLGPGRSETQYFGPGTRLLVL.

This chain joins TRBV7-2 and TRBJ2-2; TRBD1 aligns across 7 bases. V was clipped by 6 bases and J by 0 bases; unmatched bases: 4. The germline gives CDR1 SGHTA, CDR2 FQGNSA. The CDR3 contains 15 residues. CDR3 protein: CASRRQGTNTGELFF. In nucleotides, the CDR3 is TGTGCCAGCAGGAGACAGGGAACGAACACCGGGGAGCTGTTTTTT.

The genes are TRBV7-2 and TRBJ2-7; a possible D gene is TRBD2 (5 bases). V lost 1 base and J lost 0, with 13 bases in between. CDR3 size: 16 residues. Germline CDR1 reads SGHTA; CDR2 reads FQGNSA. The CDR3 region is CASSLVGVVSSYEQYF. CDR3 DNA: TGTGCCAGCAGCTTAGTGGGAGTAGTGAGCTCCTACGAGCAGTACTTC.

The rearrangement joins TRBV5-1 to TRBJ1-3; 8 nucleotides align to TRBD1. J gave up 4 bases and V 4 bases, and 4 bases lay outside the gene matches. CDR1 is SGHRS and CDR2 is YFSETQ in the germline V gene. The CDR3 loop spans 14 amino acids. The CDR3, as DNA: TGCGCCAGCAGCCTGACAGGGGAGGGAAACACCATATATTTT. It encodes CASSLTGEGNTIYF. The full variable domain, in which reference TRBV5-1 and TRBJ1-3 provide the parts outside the CDR3, is KAGVTQTPRYLIKTRGQQVTLSCSPISGHRSVSWYQQTPGQGLQFLFEYFSETQRNKGNFPGRFSGRQFSNSRSEMNVSTLELGDSALYLCASSLTGEGNTIYFGEGSWLTVV.

The J gene is TRBJ1-1, the V gene TRBV5-4; D may be TRBD1 (5 bases). V lost 0 bases and J lost 8, with 11 bases in between. Germline CDR1 is SGHNT and CDR2 is YYREEE (reference sequence). There are 13 residues in the CDR3. The CDR3 loop reads CASSLDQGTEAFF. The CDR3 DNA sequence: TGTGCCAGCAGCTTGGATCAGGGAACAGAAGCTTTCTTT.

This chain uses TRBV27 with TRBJ2-3; 8 nucleotides line up with TRBD1. Losses at the gene ends were 2 bases for V and 1 base for J; bases not matched to a gene: 2. The CDR3 has 15 residues. From germline, CDR1 is MNHEY and CDR2 SMNVEV (reference sequence). CDR3 coding DNA: TGTGCCAGCAGTTTAGGGACAGGACGCACAGATACGCAGTATTTT. It translates to CASSLGTGRTDTQYF.

The chain combines TRBV9 with TRBJ1-2; 8 bases fit TRBD1. The germline CDR1 and CDR2 sequences are SGDLS and YYNGEE. The V gene end was trimmed by 0 bases and the J gene end by 8 bases; junction bases not matched to a gene: 3. CDR3 size: 13 residues. The CDR3 reads CASSVDRGEGYTF. CDR3 sequence (DNA): TGTGCCAGCAGCGTAGACAGGGGGGAAGGCTACACCTTC.

V is TRBV12-5 and J is TRBJ1-2; D is ambiguous. Trimming removed 1 base from V and 7 bases from J, with 7 bases in between. This CDR3 is 12 amino acids long. CDR1 is LGHNT and CDR2 is FRNRAP in the germline V gene. The CDR3 DNA sequence: TGTGCTAGTGGTTTGGGACACATTGGCTACACCTTC. Protein sequence: CASGLGHIGYTF.

The genes are TRBV19 and TRBJ2-3; 13 bases map to TRBD2. The CDR3 length is 15 residues. Germline V gene data show CDR1 as LNHDA and CDR2 as SQIVND (reference sequence). The ends lost 8 bases at V and 6 bases at J; junction bases unmatched: 8. CDR3 sequence: CASRTSGSGPDTQYF. CDR3 in DNA: TGTGCCAGTCGGACTAGCGGGAGTGGGCCGGATACGCAGTATTTT.

In this sample, this clone turned up a few times. The rearrangement joins TRBV4-2 to TRBJ1-2; D is uncertain. CDR1 is LGHNA and CDR2 is YNFKEQ in the germline V gene. Trimming removed 0 bases at V and 1 base at J, with 9 bases between. This CDR3 contains 15 residues. The DNA for the CDR3 is TGTGCCAGCAGCCAAGATGGGCAGTATAACTATGGCTACACCTTC. Encoded protein: CASSQDGQYNYGYTF.

V and J are TRBV5-8 and TRBJ1-2; TRBD1 is a possible D gene (5 bases). The V and J ends lost 4 bases and 7 bases respectively, with 17 bases between them. The germline V gene encodes CDR1 SGHTS and CDR2 YDEGEE. The CDR3 consists of 14 residues. Written as DNA, the CDR3 is TGTGCCAGCAGCCCCGTCGGGGGGTCTGTTGGCTACACCTTC. It translates to CASSPVGGSVGYTF.

This clone was seen once. This chain links TRBV29-1 with TRBJ1-4; D not certain. The germline gives CDR1 SQVTM, CDR2 ANQGSEA. V was shortened by 4 bases and J by 8 bases, with 14 bases between the two germline ends. CDR3 size: 13 residues. CDR3 coding DNA: TGCAGCGTTGTGCGGAGCGAGGGCGAAAAACTGTTTTTT. Its protein product is CSVVRSEGEKLFF.

The CDR3, as DNA: TGTGCCAGCAGCCTCCGTAGCGGGAGTAAGAACAATGAGCAGTTCTTC. Translating it yields CASSLRSGSKNNEQFF. V is TRBV14 and J is TRBJ2-1; 9 bases map to TRBD2. Germline V CDR1 and CDR2: SGHDN, FVKESK. This CDR3 comprises 16 residues. V gave up 4 bases and J gave up 5 bases; unmatched junction bases: 9.

This clone was picked up a small number of times. The gene calls are TRBV11-2 and TRBJ1-5; 9 bases are a match to TRBD1. Germline V gene lookup returns CDR1 SGHAT and CDR2 FQNNGV. Losses at the gene ends were 3 bases for V and 6 bases for J; bases not matched to a gene: 6. The CDR3 has 15 residues. CDR3 DNA sequence: TGTGCCAGCAGCTTGACGGACAGGGGAGGTCAGCCCCAGCATTTT. Translating gives CASSLTDRGGQPQHF.

The rearrangement joins TRBV6-5 to TRBJ2-7, with 8 bases identical to TRBD2. The CDR3 is 14 residues long. The J segment lost 0 bases and the V segment lost 6 bases, leaving 4 bases of the junction unmatched. Germline V gene sequence: CDR1 MNHEY, CDR2 SVGAGI. The CDR3 sequence is CASRRGVTSYEQYF. The CDR3 DNA follows: TGTGCCAGCAGGCGGGGGGTCACCTCCTACGAGCAGTACTTC.

The chain couples TRBV19 to TRBJ2-1; 10 bases fit TRBD2. V lost 2 bases to trimming and J lost 12 bases; unmatched junction nucleotides: 10. The CDR3 length is 15 residues. Germline-derived CDR1 and CDR2 are LNHDA and SQIVND (reference sequence). The CDR3 is CASSISLAGAFRQFF. In DNA, the CDR3 is TGTGCCAGTAGTATATCCCTAGCGGGAGCTTTTAGGCAGTTCTTC.

This chain uses TRBV5-1 with TRBJ2-7, with 10 bases matching TRBD2. CDR3 size: 14 residues. Germline values: CDR1 SGHRS, CDR2 YFSETQ. V trimming: 1 base; J trimming: 5 bases; junction bases outside the gene matches: 3. The CDR3 sequence: CASSLPSGGHEQYF. For the CDR3, the DNA is TGCGCCAGCAGCTTGCCTAGCGGGGGTCACGAGCAGTACTTC.

The gene calls are TRBV2 and TRBJ1-2, with D unclear. Trimming cost V 5 bases and J 4 bases, with 11 bases left between them. In germline, CDR1 is SNHLY, CDR2 FYNNEI. CDR3 length equals 13 residues. In DNA form, the CDR3 reads TGTGCCAGCAGTCTAACTCCCGTCTATGGCTACACCTTC. Its translation is CASSLTPVYGYTF. Complete variable domain (other parts from reference TRBV2 and TRBJ1-2): EPEVTQTPSHQVTQMGQEVILRCVPISNHLYFYWYRQILGQKVEFLVSFYNNEISEKSEIFDDQFSVERPDGSNFTLKIRSTKLEDSAMYFCASSLTPVYGYTFGSGTRLTVV.

The chain is built from TRBV5-6 and TRBJ1-3; D is possibly TRBD1 (6 bases). V lost 3 bases and J 4 bases, leaving 8 bases between the germline ends. Germline V gene sequence: CDR1 SGHDT, CDR2 YYEEEE. The CDR3 extends over 13 amino acids. CDR3 region: CASSYQGGNTIYF. The CDR3 nucleotides read TGTGCCAGCAGCTACCAGGGGGGAAACACCATATATTTT.

This clone was observed a handful of times. The chain uses TRBV9 and TRBJ1-3; D unresolved. The CDR3 runs 16 residues. Germline values: CDR1 SGDLS, CDR2 YYNGEE. V dropped 7 bases and J dropped 3 bases, with 20 bases sitting between them. In DNA, the CDR3 is TGTGCCAGCTCGACCCGGGTTGTAGGAAATGGAAACACCATATATTTT. This codes for CASSTRVVGNGNTIYF.

A few counts support this clone. V gene TRBV29-1 combines with J gene TRBJ1-2; D is unclear. This CDR3 has 14 residues. Trimming removed 5 bases from V and 6 bases from J, with 19 bases in between. CDR1 SQVTM and CDR2 ANQGSEA come from the germline V gene. For the CDR3, the DNA is TGCAGCGTTATTAGGGAGGGAAGAGCTCATGGCTACACCTTC. The encoded protein is CSVIREGRAHGYTF. Supplemented by reference TRBV29-1 and TRBJ1-2, the full variable domain reads SAVISQKPSRDICQRGTSLTIQCQVDSQVTMMFWYRQQPGQSLTLIATANQGSEATYESGFVIDKFPISRPNLTFSTLTVSNMSPEDSSIYLCSVIREGRAHGYTFGSGTRLTVV.